Here is one T cell receptor beta chain with its context. Patients at the Seattle site were enrolled during active infection and followed longitudinally. These data are taken from a study of blood T cell repertoires in COVID-19. As for the study in general: The United States, Italy and Spain were the sources of the acute and convalescent COVID-19 samples.

The length of the CDR3 is 16 residues. Trimming stripped 1 base from V and 3 bases from J, with 15 bases between. Germline V lookup: CDR1 LGHDT, CDR2 YNNKEL (reference sequence). In the original workflow: Amplification with reference gene primers provided the estimates of nucleated cell counts. Repertoires were generated with immunoSEQ multiplex PCR, while TCRdb's copy carries only in-frame clones and drops some. The V and J calls and clone size are taken from that table; D and trimming were inferred from the DNA. The table includes around 300,000 clones, approximately 88% detected once. Sequenced material: peripheral blood. The chain couples TRBV3-1 (or the pseudogene TRBV3-2) to TRBJ2-5, with TRBD2 as a possible D gene (7 bases). The TCR was taken from a young woman with COVID-19, enrolled during active disease. CDR3 DNA sequence: TGTGCCAGCAGCCAAGCGGGGGGCACCGTCGAAGAGACCCAGTACTTC. Its protein product is CASSQAGGTVEETQYF.